The sequence of this T cell receptor beta chain was determined in a study of Ad26.COV2.S vaccination and SARS-CoV-2 variants. Overall study results and limits: Vaccinees showed greater spike-specific TCR breadth than placebo recipients. Measures of TCR breadth and depth may have fallen short of total T cell responses. Recipients of either vaccine or placebo displayed similar breadth of non-spike TCRs.

Treatment of the sample: over 15 received Ad26.COV2.S at low or high dose, single or two shots; roughly five received placebo; per-sample allocation not given. Sampling occurred on day 63 after the first vaccine or placebo injection. This clone was seen just once. Its specificity is unknown. TCRdb keeps only in-frame clones here, not all; method: immunoSEQ multiplex PCR. This table holds 500,000 or so clones, roughly nine tenths found once. Per germline, CDR1 LNHNV and CDR2 YYDKDF (reference sequence). CDR3 size: 16 residues. The trim removed 9 bases at V and 3 bases at J, leaving 11 bases unmatched. This sample comprised peripheral blood, obtained in a trial of Ad26.COV2.S vaccine versus placebo. The TCR comes from a person aged 18-60 years who received the Ad26.COV2.S COVID-19 vaccine or a placebo. The chain employs TRBV15 and TRBJ2-2; TRBD2 matches 9 bases. The chain's CDR3 is CATTPGIAGDTGELFF. The CDR3 DNA follows: TGTGCCACGACCCCCGGAATAGCGGGAGACACCGGGGAGCTGTTTTTT.